The next 12 T cell receptor beta chains were all read from a single sample in a study of T cell responses to AZD1222 COVID-19 vaccine. Clones were read by immunoSEQ multiplex PCR, and TCRdb kept only the in-frame ones, dropping some. The top ten hold 1.9% of the sample, which has around 160,000 clones, around 93% seen once. The starting material was peripheral blood, obtained on day 0 of AZD1222 vaccination. These receptors were obtained from an adult in good health.

This clone was seen only once. The CDR3 protein is CASTLPSGGGDNEQFF. The CDR3 DNA reads TGTGCCAGCACCCTACCCAGCGGGGGGGGAGACAATGAGCAGTTCTTC. The J gene is TRBJ2-1, the V gene TRBV7-9; TRBD2 aligns across 10 bases. The germline gives CDR1 SEHNR, CDR2 FQNEAQ (reference sequence). Trimming cost V 7 bases and J 5 bases; bases outside gene matches: 11. The CDR3 covers 16 residues.

The chain links TRBV6-1 to TRBJ1-1; tentatively, D is TRBD1 (5 bases). CDR1 is MNHNS and CDR2 is SASEGT in the germline V gene. The V end was cut by 2 bases, the J end by 11 bases, with 12 bases between. This CDR3 has 12 amino acids. CDR3 coding DNA: TGTGCCAGCAGTGAAAGGGGACCCGCCGCTTTCTTT. Its translation is CASSERGPAAFF.

The chain joins TRBV27 to TRBJ1-1; 7 bases agree with TRBD1. The CDR3 covers 15 residues. The germline V gene has CDR1 MNHEY and CDR2 SMNVEV (reference sequence). Germline trimming cut 6 bases from V and 5 bases from J; bases unmatched to any gene: 12. The CDR3 here is CASSLDRLRETEAFF. The CDR3, as DNA: TGTGCCAGCAGCCTGGACAGGTTGCGAGAGACTGAAGCTTTCTTT.

V and J are TRBV30 and TRBJ2-7, with D hard to call. V dropped 2 bases and J dropped 3 bases, with 8 bases sitting between them. Germline-derived CDR1 and CDR2 are GTSNPN and SVGIG (reference sequence). The CDR3 runs 12 residues. As DNA, the CDR3 is TGTGCCTGGAGTCCCCTGAGCTACGAGCAGTACTTC. Residues: CAWSPLSYEQYF.

CDR3 sequence reads: CASSPVVSPRGYTF. In DNA, the CDR3 is TGTGCCAGCAGCCCCGTAGTGAGCCCCCGTGGCTACACCTTC. The gene calls are TRBV9 and TRBJ1-2; D unresolved. Germline lookup yields CDR1 SGDLS and CDR2 YYNGEE. V dropped 4 bases and J dropped 7 bases, with 17 bases sitting between them. The CDR3 is 14 residues long.

The sample holds one count of this clone. The rearrangement links TRBV12-3 or TRBV12-4 to TRBJ2-7; D is unresolved. Trimming removed 4 bases from V and 3 bases from J, with 4 bases in between. The CDR3 totals 11 residues. Here the CDR3 reads CASSSLYEQYF. The CDR3 DNA is TGTGCCAGCAGTTCCCTCTACGAGCAGTACTTC.

The chain uses TRBV19 and TRBJ1-1, with D unresolved. In germline, CDR1 is LNHDA, CDR2 SQIVND (reference sequence). The CDR3 totals 13 residues. Trimming took 4 bases from V and 2 from J, leaving 8 bases between them. In DNA form, the CDR3 reads TGTGCCAGTAGTACCAGCCTCAACACTGAAGCTTTCTTT. This gives the protein CASSTSLNTEAFF.

This clone is a singleton in its sample. The V call is TRBV19, the J call TRBJ2-7; TRBD1 aligns across 9 bases. Germline CDR1 and CDR2: LNHDA and SQIVND (reference sequence). The CDR3 extends over 15 amino acids. The V and J ends lost 6 bases and 2 bases, in that order; junction bases with no gene match: 8. CDR3 amino acids: CASSLSGQGAYEQYF. CDR3 nucleotides: TGTGCCAGTAGCCTGTCGGGACAGGGTGCCTACGAGCAGTACTTC.

The rearrangement links TRBV5-4 to TRBJ2-7, with D unresolved. CDR3 length: 13 amino acids. Germline CDR1 and CDR2: SGHNT and YYREEE (reference sequence). V shed 3 bases and J shed 6 bases, with 13 bases lying between them. For the CDR3, the DNA is TGTGCCAGCAGCTATCGTAACCGGTTCGAGCAGTACTTC. Amino acids: CASSYRNRFEQYF.

J is TRBJ2-3 and V is TRBV2; D gene ambiguous. CDR3 length equals 15 residues. With 7 bases removed from V and 1 base from J, the gap between germline ends came to 15 bases. The germline V gene has CDR1 SNHLY and CDR2 FYNNEI. The CDR3 DNA reads TGTGCCAGCAAGGCCGGGTCAGTCGGCACAGATACGCAGTATTTT. It translates to CASKAGSVGTDTQYF.

CDR3 protein: CSASTQGNEKLFF. The CDR3 bases are TGCAGTGCTAGTACCCAGGGGAATGAAAAACTGTTTTTT. This sequence joins TRBV20-1 and TRBJ1-4, with D possibly being TRBD1 (6 bases). V dropped 3 bases and J dropped 5 bases, with 10 bases sitting between them. The CDR3 consists of 13 residues. Per the germline V gene, CDR1 is DFQATT and CDR2 is SNEGSKA (reference sequence).

This chain joins TRBV9 and TRBJ2-1; TRBD2 agrees at 12 bases. CDR1 and CDR2 from the germline V gene are SGDLS and YYNGEE. The CDR3 length is 20 residues. Trimming removed 4 bases from V and 0 bases from J; junction bases left unmatched: 14. The CDR3 DNA is TGTGCCAGCAGCTCCCGACTAGCGGGGGCCTGCCCATGCTCCTACAATGAGCAGTTCTTC. It yields the protein CASSSRLAGACPCSYNEQFF.